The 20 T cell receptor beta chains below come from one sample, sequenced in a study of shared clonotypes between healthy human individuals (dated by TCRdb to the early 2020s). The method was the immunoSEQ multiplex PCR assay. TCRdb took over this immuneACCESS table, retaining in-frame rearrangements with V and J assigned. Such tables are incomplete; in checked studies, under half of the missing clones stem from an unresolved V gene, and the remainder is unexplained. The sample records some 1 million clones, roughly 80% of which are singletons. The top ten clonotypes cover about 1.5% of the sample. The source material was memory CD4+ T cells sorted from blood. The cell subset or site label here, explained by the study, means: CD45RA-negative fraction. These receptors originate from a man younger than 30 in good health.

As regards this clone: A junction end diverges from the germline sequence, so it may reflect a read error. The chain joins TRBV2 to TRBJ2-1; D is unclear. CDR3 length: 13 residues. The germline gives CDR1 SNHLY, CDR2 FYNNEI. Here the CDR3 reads CASSEGYYNEQFF. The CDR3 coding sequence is TGTGCCAGCAGCGAAGGGTACTACAATGAGCAGTTCTTC.

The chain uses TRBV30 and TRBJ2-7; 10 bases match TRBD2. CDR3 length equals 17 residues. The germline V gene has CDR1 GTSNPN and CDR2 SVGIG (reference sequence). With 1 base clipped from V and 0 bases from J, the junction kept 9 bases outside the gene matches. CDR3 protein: CAWSAVSGGFSSYEQYF. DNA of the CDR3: TGTGCCTGGAGTGCCGTTAGCGGGGGGTTTAGCTCCTACGAGCAGTACTTC.

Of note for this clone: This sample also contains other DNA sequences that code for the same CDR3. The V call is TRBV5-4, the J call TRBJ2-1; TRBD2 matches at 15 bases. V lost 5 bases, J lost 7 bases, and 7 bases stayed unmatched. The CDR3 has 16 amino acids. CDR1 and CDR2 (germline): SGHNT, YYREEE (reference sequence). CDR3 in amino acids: CASSSGLAGGGNEQFF. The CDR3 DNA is TGTGCCAGCAGTTCGGGACTAGCGGGGGGAGGGAATGAGCAGTTCTTC.

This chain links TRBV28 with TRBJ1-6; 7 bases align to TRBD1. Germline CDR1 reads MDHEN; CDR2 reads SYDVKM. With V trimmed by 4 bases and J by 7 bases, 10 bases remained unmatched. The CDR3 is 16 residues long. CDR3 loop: CASSSAGGKANSPLHF. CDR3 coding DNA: TGTGCCAGCAGTTCGGCAGGGGGAAAAGCCAATTCACCCCTCCACTTT. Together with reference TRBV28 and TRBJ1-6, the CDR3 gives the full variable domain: DVKVTQSSRYLVKRTGEKVFLECVQDMDHENMFWYRQDPGLGLRLIYFSYDVKMKEKGDIPEGYSVSREKKERFSLILESASTNQTSMYLCASSSAGGKANSPLHFGNGTRLTVT.

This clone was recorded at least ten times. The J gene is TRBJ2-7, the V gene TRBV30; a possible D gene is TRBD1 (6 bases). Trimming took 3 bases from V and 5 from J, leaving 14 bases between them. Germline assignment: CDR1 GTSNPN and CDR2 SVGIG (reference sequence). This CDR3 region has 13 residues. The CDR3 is CAWSAQGRDEQYF. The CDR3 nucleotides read TGTGCCTGGAGCGCACAGGGTCGCGACGAGCAGTACTTC.

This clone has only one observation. The CDR3 DNA sequence: TGTGCCAGCAGGTTGGACGGAAACACTGAAGCTTTCTTT. Amino acids: CASRLDGNTEAFF. The chain joins TRBV6-1 to TRBJ1-1; no definite D call. V was trimmed by 6 bases and J by 2 bases, leaving 10 bases between them. The V gene's germline CDR1 is MNHNS and CDR2 SASEGT. The CDR3 contains 13 residues.

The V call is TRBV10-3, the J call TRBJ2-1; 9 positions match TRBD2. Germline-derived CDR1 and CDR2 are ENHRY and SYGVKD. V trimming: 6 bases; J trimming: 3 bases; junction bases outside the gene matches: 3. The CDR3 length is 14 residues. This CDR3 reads CAISPSGIYNEQFF. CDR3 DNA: TGTGCCATCAGCCCTAGCGGGATCTACAATGAGCAGTTCTTC.

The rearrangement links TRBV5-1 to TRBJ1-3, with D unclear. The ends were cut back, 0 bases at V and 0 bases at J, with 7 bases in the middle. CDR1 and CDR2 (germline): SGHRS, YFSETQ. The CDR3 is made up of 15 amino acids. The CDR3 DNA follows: TGCGCCAGCAGCTTGGAGTCAGTCTCTGGAAACACCATATATTTT. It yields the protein CASSLESVSGNTIYF.

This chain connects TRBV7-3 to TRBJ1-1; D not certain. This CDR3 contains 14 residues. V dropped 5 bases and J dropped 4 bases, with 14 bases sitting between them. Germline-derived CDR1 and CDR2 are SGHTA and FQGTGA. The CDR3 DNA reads TGTGCCAGCAGCACATATGGGATGGGCACTGAAGCTTTCTTT. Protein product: CASSTYGMGTEAFF.

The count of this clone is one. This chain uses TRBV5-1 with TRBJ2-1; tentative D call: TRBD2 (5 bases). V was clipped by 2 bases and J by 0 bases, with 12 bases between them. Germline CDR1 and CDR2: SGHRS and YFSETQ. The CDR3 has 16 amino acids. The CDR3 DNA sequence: TGCGCCAGCAGCTTAGAGCTAACTAGCTCCTACAATGAGCAGTTCTTC. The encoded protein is CASSLELTSSYNEQFF.

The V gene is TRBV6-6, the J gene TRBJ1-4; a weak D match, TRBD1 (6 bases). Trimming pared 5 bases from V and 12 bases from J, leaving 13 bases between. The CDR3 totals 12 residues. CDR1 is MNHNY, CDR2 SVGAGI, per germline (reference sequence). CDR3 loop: CASSTTGTELFF. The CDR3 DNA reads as TGTGCCAGCAGTACAACAGGGACGGAACTGTTTTTT.

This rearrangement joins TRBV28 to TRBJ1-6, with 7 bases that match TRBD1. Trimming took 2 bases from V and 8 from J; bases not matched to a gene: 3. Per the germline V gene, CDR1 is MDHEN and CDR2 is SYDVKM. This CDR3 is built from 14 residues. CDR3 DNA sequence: TGTGCCAGCAGTTTACGACAGGGTTATTCACCCCTCCACTTT. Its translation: CASSLRQGYSPLHF.

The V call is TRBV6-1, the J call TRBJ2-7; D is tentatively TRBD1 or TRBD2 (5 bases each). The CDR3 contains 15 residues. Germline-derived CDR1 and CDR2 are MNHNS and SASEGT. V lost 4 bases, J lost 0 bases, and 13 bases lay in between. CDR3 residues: CASSGRDGSSYEQYF. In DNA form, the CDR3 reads TGTGCCAGCAGTGGACGGGACGGCAGCTCCTACGAGCAGTACTTC.

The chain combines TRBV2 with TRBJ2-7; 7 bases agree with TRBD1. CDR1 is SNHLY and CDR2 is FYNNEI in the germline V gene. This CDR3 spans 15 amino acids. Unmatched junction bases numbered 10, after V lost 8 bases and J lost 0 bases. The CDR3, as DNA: TGTGCCAGCGGATCGGACAGGACAATCTCCTACGAGCAGTACTTC. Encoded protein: CASGSDRTISYEQYF. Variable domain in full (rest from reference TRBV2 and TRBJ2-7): EPEVTQTPSHQVTQMGQEVILRCVPISNHLYFYWYRQILGQKVEFLVSFYNNEISEKSEIFDDQFSVERPDGSNFTLKIRSTKLEDSAMYFCASGSDRTISYEQYFGPGTRLTVT.

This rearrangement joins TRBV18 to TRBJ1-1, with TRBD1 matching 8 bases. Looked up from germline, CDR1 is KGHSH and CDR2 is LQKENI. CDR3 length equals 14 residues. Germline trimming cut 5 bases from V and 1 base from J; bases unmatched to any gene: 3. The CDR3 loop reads CASSTGQGNTEAFF. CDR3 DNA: TGTGCCAGCTCAACCGGACAGGGGAACACTGAAGCTTTCTTT.

The CDR3 nucleotides are TGTGCCAGCAGTGAAGGGAGAGTCGTGCGGTACTTC. Protein sequence: CASSEGRVVRYF. The chain uses TRBV21-1 and TRBJ2-4; the table gives TRBD2 as D, unverified against the DNA. TRBV21-1 has pseudogene status. This CDR3 spans 12 amino acids.

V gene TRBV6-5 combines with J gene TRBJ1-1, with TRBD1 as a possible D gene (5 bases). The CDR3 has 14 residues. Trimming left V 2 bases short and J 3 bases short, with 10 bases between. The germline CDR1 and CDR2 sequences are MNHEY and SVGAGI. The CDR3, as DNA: TGTGCCAGCAGTTACAGTTGGGGGTACACTGAAGCTTTCTTT. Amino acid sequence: CASSYSWGYTEAFF.

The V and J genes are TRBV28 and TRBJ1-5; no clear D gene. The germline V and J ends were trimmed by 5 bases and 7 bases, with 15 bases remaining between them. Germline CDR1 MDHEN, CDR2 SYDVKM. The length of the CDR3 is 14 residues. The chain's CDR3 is CASSPSPRFQPQHF. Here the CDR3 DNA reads TGTGCCAGCAGTCCCTCCCCCAGATTCCAGCCCCAGCATTTT.

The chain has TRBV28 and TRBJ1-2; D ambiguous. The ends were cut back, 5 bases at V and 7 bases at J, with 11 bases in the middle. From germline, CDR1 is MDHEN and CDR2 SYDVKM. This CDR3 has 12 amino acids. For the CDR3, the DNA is TGTGCCAGCAGTCCACCGTCTATTGGCTACACCTTC. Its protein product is CASSPPSIGYTF.

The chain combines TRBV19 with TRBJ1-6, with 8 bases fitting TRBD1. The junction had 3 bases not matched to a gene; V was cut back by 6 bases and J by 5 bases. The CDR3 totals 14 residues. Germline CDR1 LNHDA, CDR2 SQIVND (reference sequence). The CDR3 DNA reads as TGTGCCAGTAGGGACAGGGCCCATAATTCACCCCTCCACTTT. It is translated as CASRDRAHNSPLHF.